Sequencing of this T cell receptor (beta chain) was carried out in a study of OX40 agonist ivuxolimab in advanced cancers. At the level of the study: An anti-OX40 (CD134) antibody with agonistic activity, ivuxolimab, was administered to patients. The study gave patients intravenous ivuxolimab at 0.01 to 10 mg/kg every 2 weeks. Among those enrolled, mean age was around 60 years (range about 23 to 90) and 82.7% were male.

Losses at the gene ends were 1 base for V and 8 bases for J; bases not matched to a gene: 11. Per germline, CDR1 LNHDA and CDR2 SQIVND (reference sequence). The CDR3 runs to 16 residues. The data were produced by immunoSEQ multiplex PCR, yet TCRdb's version contains in-frame clones alone and is incomplete. The profile shows 37,000 or so clones, roughly four fifths of them singletons. The chain employs TRBV19 and TRBJ2-1, with 7 positions matching TRBD2. This clonotype originated in an adult with an advanced solid tumor such as melanoma, head and neck, liver or kidney cancer. Sequences were derived from CD4+ or CD8+ T cells sorted from blood, sampled in a trial of the OX40 agonist ivuxolimab. Here the CDR3 reads CASSIVGGGTFHEQFF. CDR3 DNA sequence: TGTGCCAGTAGTATAGTTGGGGGAGGGACCTTCCATGAGCAGTTCTTC.